This TCR beta chain was identified in a study of cytomegalovirus exposure and HLA in healthy donors. This clone was observed a few times. Its antigen is not known. Trimming cost V 10 bases and J 6 bases, with 23 bases left between them. The germline gives CDR1 MGHDK, CDR2 SYGVNS. This CDR3 spans 15 amino acids. The primer mix had 60 Vbeta and 13 Jbeta primers. Using immunoSEQ multiplex PCR, the repertoire was profiled, and TCRdb retains in-frame clones only, with some absent. The repertoire includes some 99,000 clones, approximately 71% of them detected once, and under 10% sits in the top ten. Study-level points and caveats: A later analysis showed that HLA-associated TCR beta chains had undergone more clonal expansion than equally common others. TCR beta sequences numbering over 15,000 were associated with HLA alleles at 0.05 false discovery rate in a later analysis. Researchers had no immune exposure information except CMV serostatus available.

Source material: PBMCs. The chain has TRBV25-1 and TRBJ2-3; perhaps TRBD2 as D (5 bases). This sequence was found in a man aged 40-49 years in good health and CMV-seronegative. The DNA for the CDR3 is TGTGCCATCTCACTGGGCCTAGCAGAGCTGGATACGCAGTATTTT. Its translation: CAISLGLAELDTQYF.